Included here is one T cell receptor (beta chain) sequence, with context. The CDR3 sequence is 12 residues long. V was trimmed by 3 bases and J by 6 bases, leaving 12 bases between them. Germline CDR1 is DFQATT and CDR2 is SNEGSKA (reference sequence). In the original workflow: Reference gene primer amplification gave estimated nucleated cell counts. The method was immunoSEQ multiplex PCR; TCRdb's version includes in-frame clones alone and lacks a portion of them. Clone size and V and J calls were adopted from that table, with D and trimming inferred from the DNA. The sample lists about 49,000 clones, roughly two thirds occurring once. The sample comes from a study of blood T cell repertoires in COVID-19. Study-wide background: The samples span acute and convalescent COVID-19 from the United States, Italy and Spain. T cells, B-cell-depleted T cells, or PBMCs supplied cDNA or gDNA.

The receptor comes from an older woman with acute or convalescent COVID-19. Sequenced input: peripheral blood. The chain recombines TRBV20-1 with TRBJ2-7; the D is unclear. The CDR3 loop reads CSASTGRREQYF. CDR3 bases: TGCAGTGCTAGTACGGGTCGGCGCGAGCAGTACTTC.